Sequencing of this T cell receptor beta chain was carried out in a study of CD8 T cells in ankylosing spondylitis. TCRdb processed the 5' RACE reads anew with MiXCR; each CDR3 protein has one entry. This table has around 140,000 distinct CDR3 sequences, roughly 18% appearing once. To note about this clonotype: The target antigen is unknown.

Study outcomes and limitations: Seemingly characteristic of ankylosing spondylitis blood was a TCR beta motif consisting of about 8 highly homologous variants.

The sequence came from a male donor with ankylosing spondylitis. The sample was blood, either unsorted or a sorted T cell fraction (not recorded which).

The CDR3 here is CSVEGTGRQETQYF. For the CDR3, the DNA is TGCAGCGTTGAAGGGACAGGTAGACAAGAGACCCAGTACTTC. V is TRBV29-1 and J is TRBJ2-5, with 7 positions matching TRBD1. The CDR3 runs 14 residues. Germline CDR1 reads SQVTM; CDR2 reads ANQGSEA. Trimming took 1 base from V and 2 from J; bases not matched to a gene: 4.